Listed below are T cell receptor beta chains from one sample, sequenced in a study of cytomegalovirus exposure and HLA in healthy donors. The assay was immunoSEQ multiplex PCR, and TCRdb's table has in-frame clones only and misses some. The sample lists 90,000 to 100,000 clones, around three quarters occurring once. Sequenced input: PBMCs. The receptors shown here come from a man aged 35-49 years in good health and CMV-seronegative. CDR3s include the opening cysteine and the closing phenylalanine or tryptophan. The D gene is left open where the match is weak. Clone size is given for some rows only: seen once, a few or many times, or a class if the clone is expanded.

v_call,d_call,cdr3_length,j_call,clone_size,cdr3_aa,cdr3_nt
TRBV5-6,NA,14,TRBJ2-3,NA,CASTQGPATDTQYF,TGTGCCAGCACCCAGGGCCCCGCCACAGATACGCAGTATTTT
TRBV7-5,NA,13,TRBJ2-7,NA,CARGQVRNYEQYF,TGTGCCAGAGGACAGGTCCGGAACTACGAGCAGTACTTC
TRBV4-1,NA,14,TRBJ2-1,few,CASSQGAVYNEQFF,TGCGCCAGCAGCCAAGGAGCCGTTTACAATGAGCAGTTCTTC
TRBV6-1,TRBD2,14,TRBJ2-4,NA,CASSEAPGGDIQYF,TGTGCCAGCAGTGAAGCCCCGGGAGGAGACATTCAGTACTTC
TRBV19,TRBD1,16,TRBJ2-2,NA,CASSTGTGESSGELFF,TGTGCCAGTAGTACCGGGACAGGGGAATCCTCCGGGGAGCTGTTTTTT
TRBV7-2,NA,14,TRBJ1-1,NA,CASSLQIMNTEAFF,TGTGCCAGCAGCTTACAGATCATGAACACTGAAGCTTTCTTT
TRBV19,NA,13,TRBJ2-3,NA,CASSRGSADTQYF,TGTGCCAGTAGTCGCGGTTCAGCAGATACGCAGTATTTT
TRBV28,NA,14,TRBJ1-1,few,CASSSGHPNTEAFF,TGTGCCAGCAGTTCGGGACACCCGAACACTGAAGCTTTCTTT
TRBV7-2,NA,15,TRBJ2-7,NA,CASSLEAGIPYEQYF,TGTGCCAGCAGCTTAGAGGCGGGCATACCCTACGAGCAGTACTTC
TRBV5-1,NA,14,TRBJ1-4,NA,CASSFGNPKEKLFF,TGCGCCAGCAGCTTTGGCAACCCGAAGGAAAAACTGTTTTTT
TRBV4-3,NA,16,TRBJ2-6,few,CASSQDSSSGANVLTF,TGCGCCAGCAGCCAAGATTCTTCCTCTGGGGCCAACGTCCTGACTTTC
TRBV4-3,NA,14,TRBJ1-4,NA,CASSQDRGAEKLFF,TGCGCCAGCAGCCAAGATCGCGGAGCTGAAAAACTGTTTTTT
TRBV10-3,TRBD2,17,TRBJ2-3,NA,CAISVGLLAGVADTQYF,TGTGCCATCAGTGTAGGTTTACTAGCGGGAGTGGCAGATACGCAGTATTTT
TRBV20-1,TRBD1,11,TRBJ1-4,NA,CRAGGGEKLFF,TGCAGGGCAGGGGGCGGGGAAAAACTGTTTTTT
TRBV5-1,NA,15,TRBJ2-7,NA,CASRAYSLSSYEQYF,TGCGCCAGCAGAGCATATAGCCTCAGCTCCTACGAGCAGTACTTC
TRBV6-4,NA,21,TRBJ1-4,few,CASSDRRGETNAFFDHEKLFF,TGTGCCAGCAGTGACCGACGCGGGGAAACGAATGCATTCTTCGACCACGAAAAATTGTTTTTT
TRBV7-3,TRBD1,15,TRBJ2-2,NA,CASSLGQGNTGELFF,TGTGCCAGCAGCTTGGGACAGGGTAACACCGGGGAGCTGTTTTTT
TRBV12-5,NA,18,TRBJ1-1,NA,CASGPSDSGQIQNTEAFF,TGTGCTAGTGGTCCATCAGACTCGGGACAAATACAGAACACTGAAGCTTTCTTT
TRBV6-6,NA,14,TRBJ1-2,NA,CASSRYGVGYGYTF,TGTGCCAGCAGCCGTTACGGGGTAGGGTATGGCTACACCTTC
TRBV6-1,NA,13,TRBJ2-1,NA,CASSSKQGVEQFF,TGTGCCAGCAGCTCCAAACAGGGAGTGGAGCAGTTCTTC
TRBV7-2,NA,17,TRBJ2-7,NA,CASSLEGVGGRPIEQYF,TGTGCCAGCAGCTTAGAGGGGGTCGGGGGGAGACCTATCGAGCAGTACTTC
TRBV6-5,NA,13,TRBJ2-5,few,CASRFAGWETQYF,TGTGCCAGCAGATTCGCAGGTTGGGAGACCCAGTACTTC
TRBV4-1,TRBD1,14,TRBJ2-5,NA,CASSRGQVEETQYF,TGCGCCAGCAGCCGGGGACAGGTTGAAGAGACCCAGTACTTC
TRBV4-1,TRBD2,18,TRBJ2-3,NA,CASSQATSGGPGTDTQYF,TGCGCCAGCAGCCAGGCCACTAGCGGGGGGCCGGGCACAGATACGCAGTATTTT
TRBV5-6,NA,14,TRBJ1-1,NA,CASSSPGQNTEAFF,TGTGCCAGCAGCTCCCCGGGACAGAACACTGAAGCTTTCTTT
TRBV7-9,TRBD1,15,TRBJ1-4,NA,CASSTSGTGGEKLFF,TGTGCCAGCAGCACATCCGGGACAGGGGGTGAAAAACTGTTTTTT
TRBV6-4,TRBD1,15,TRBJ2-2,NA,CASSQGAHNTGELFF,TGTGCCAGCAGTCAGGGGGCCCATAACACCGGGGAGCTGTTTTTT